This TCR beta chain was captured in a study of blood T cell repertoires in COVID-19. Study information: Sites in the United States, Italy and Spain provided acute and convalescent COVID-19 samples. T cells, B-cell-depleted T cells, or PBMCs provided the cDNA or gDNA that served as material.

Comments on this clone: One junction end does not reproduce the germline sequence, and a read error may be involved.

Original analysis: Reference gene primer amplification in the assay estimated nucleated cell counts. Here immunoSEQ multiplex PCR was the method, and the copy in TCRdb shows in-frame clones only, minus some. V, J and clone size were drawn from that table, and D and trimming were deduced from the DNA. The sample contains about 200,000 clones, 80% to 90% of which appear only once. The CDR3 covers 12 residues. Germline CDR1 reads KGHSH; CDR2 reads LQKENI. The sequencing input was peripheral blood. This receptor was obtained from a human donor with active or convalescent COVID-19. The donor label of this sample is uncertain. This chain joins TRBV18 and TRBJ2-1; the match to TRBD2 covers 8 bases. CDR3 coding DNA: TGTGCCAGCCGATACACAGGACTAGCCGGGGTCTTC. Its translation: CASRYTGLAGVF.